This passage covers 30 T cell receptor beta chains from one sample sequenced in a study of blood T cell repertoires in COVID-19. Here immunoSEQ multiplex PCR was the method, and the copy in TCRdb shows in-frame clones only, minus some. The profile shows approximately 96,000 clones, over 70% of them singletons. The sample consisted of peripheral blood. Receptors originate from an elderly woman with acute or convalescent COVID-19.

The genes are TRBV3-1 (or the pseudogene TRBV3-2) and TRBJ1-2, with 9 bases identical to TRBD1. In germline, CDR1 is LGHDT, CDR2 YNNKEL (reference sequence). The CDR3 sequence is 15 residues long. Trimming cost V 6 bases and J 4 bases; bases outside gene matches: 9. CDR3: CASRAMTGGIYGYTF. CDR3 nucleotide sequence: TGTGCCAGCAGGGCGATGACAGGGGGGATCTATGGCTACACCTTC.

V is TRBV7-2 and J is TRBJ1-2; 7 positions match TRBD1. CDR1 and CDR2 (germline): SGHTA, FQGNSA. The CDR3 totals 15 residues. The V gene end was trimmed by 5 bases and the J gene end by 7 bases; junction bases not matched to a gene: 13. The CDR3 DNA sequence: TGTGCCAGCAGCGGTTACCCGACAGGGTTGAGTGGCTACACCTTC. Amino acid sequence: CASSGYPTGLSGYTF.

J is TRBJ2-5 and V is TRBV15; perhaps TRBD2 as D (6 bases). The V gene's germline CDR1 is LNHNV and CDR2 YYDKDF (reference sequence). The CDR3 runs 13 residues. The V end lost 8 bases, the J end lost 2 bases, and 12 bases lay between the germline ends. The CDR3 is CATRRAGQETQYF. Here the CDR3 DNA reads TGTGCCACCCGGAGGGCAGGGCAAGAGACCCAGTACTTC.

The J gene is TRBJ2-5, the V gene TRBV14, with a weak D call TRBD1 (5 bases). Germline-derived CDR1 and CDR2 are SGHDN and FVKESK. The CDR3 sequence is 15 residues long. V lost 2 bases to trimming and J lost 1 base, with 11 bases between them. The CDR3, as DNA: TGTGCCAGCAGCCAAATGACAGACCTCCAAGAGACCCAGTACTTC. Translation: CASSQMTDLQETQYF.

This clone was observed a handful of times. V gene TRBV19 combines with J gene TRBJ1-3; TRBD1 is a possible D gene (6 bases). Between the trimmed V and J ends, which lost 9 bases and 0 bases, there was a span of 12 bases. Germline values: CDR1 LNHDA, CDR2 SQIVND (reference sequence). CDR3 length: 14 amino acids. CDR3 nucleotides: TGTGCCAGCAAAGGACAGATCTCTGGAAACACCATATATTTT. This encodes CASKGQISGNTIYF.

The gene calls are TRBV7-2 and TRBJ2-7, with D hard to call. V was clipped by 2 bases and J by 4 bases, with 9 bases between them. The germline gives CDR1 SGHTA, CDR2 FQGNSA. The CDR3 consists of 13 residues. The CDR3 is CASSLNYPYEQYF. Here the CDR3 DNA reads TGTGCCAGCAGCTTAAACTACCCATACGAGCAGTACTTC.

This chain uses TRBV6-5 with TRBJ2-1; 7 positions agree with TRBD1. The V segment lost 7 bases and the J segment 7 bases; nucleotides outside the gene matches: 13. The CDR3 covers 15 residues. From germline, CDR1 is MNHEY and CDR2 SVGAGI. The CDR3 coding sequence is TGTGCCAGCACCTCCGAGGGGGCAGGGGATAATGAGCAGTTCTTC. Protein sequence: CASTSEGAGDNEQFF.

The rearrangement links TRBV7-2 to TRBJ2-1; tentative D call: TRBD1 (6 bases). The V end was cut by 5 bases, the J end by 7 bases, with 21 bases between. The CDR3 loop spans 16 amino acids. Per the germline V gene, CDR1 is SGHTA and CDR2 is FQGNSA. CDR3 amino acids: CASSHPPTVRGNEQFF. CDR3 sequence (DNA): TGTGCCAGCAGCCACCCCCCTACAGTTAGGGGGAATGAGCAGTTCTTC. The full variable domain, its missing parts supplied by reference TRBV7-2 and TRBJ2-1, is GAGVSQSPSNKVTEKGKDVELRCDPISGHTALYWYRQSLGQGLEFLIYFQGNSAPDKSGLPSDRFSAERTGGSVSTLTIQRTQQEDSAVYLCASSHPPTVRGNEQFFGPGTRLTVL.

J is TRBJ2-2 and V is TRBV19, with 7 bases fitting TRBD1. The germline CDR1 and CDR2 sequences are LNHDA and SQIVND (reference sequence). This CDR3 spans 17 amino acids. Germline trimming cut 1 base from V and 5 bases from J; bases unmatched to any gene: 10. The CDR3 protein is CASSIGPRDSRTGELFF. The CDR3, as DNA: TGTGCCAGTAGTATAGGCCCTCGGGACAGTCGAACCGGGGAGCTGTTTTTT.

The rearrangement links TRBV7-2 to TRBJ1-1, with D maybe TRBD1 (5 bases). Germline V lookup: CDR1 SGHTA, CDR2 FQGNSA. The CDR3 is 14 amino acids. Trimming stripped 4 bases from V and 1 base from J, with 10 bases between. This CDR3 reads CASSSRVGNTEAFF. CDR3 DNA sequence: TGTGCCAGCAGCTCCAGGGTCGGGAACACTGAAGCTTTCTTT.

This chain uses TRBV2 with TRBJ1-5; the match to TRBD1 covers 8 bases. This CDR3 region has 15 residues. V shed 7 bases and J 2 bases; nucleotides not matched to a gene: 7. Germline loops: CDR1 SNHLY, CDR2 FYNNEI. The CDR3 is CASTAGTGRNQPQHF. In nucleotides, the CDR3 is TGTGCCAGCACCGCCGGGACAGGACGCAATCAGCCCCAGCATTTT.

The J gene is TRBJ1-2, the V gene TRBV2, with D unresolved. This CDR3 region has 13 residues. Germline V gene sequence: CDR1 SNHLY, CDR2 FYNNEI. V was trimmed by 4 bases and J by 2 bases, leaving 8 bases between them. Here the CDR3 reads CASSVSGNYGYTF. The CDR3 bases are TGTGCCAGCAGTGTTTCCGGGAACTATGGCTACACCTTC. Based on the CDR3 plus reference TRBV2 and TRBJ1-2, the full variable domain is EPEVTQTPSHQVTQMGQEVILRCVPISNHLYFYWYRQILGQKVEFLVSFYNNEISEKSEIFDDQFSVERPDGSNFTLKIRSTKLEDSAMYFCASSVSGNYGYTFGSGTRLTVV.

The chain combines TRBV5-1 with TRBJ2-1; perhaps TRBD2 as D (5 bases). The ends were cut back, 4 bases at V and 2 bases at J, with 22 bases in the middle. CDR1 and CDR2 from the germline V gene are SGHRS and YFSETQ. There are 18 residues in the CDR3. CDR3 nucleotides: TGCGCCAGCAGCCGGTCCCTAACTAGTGGCTCCCCCTACAATGAGCAGTTCTTC. This sequence encodes CASSRSLTSGSPYNEQFF. The full variable domain, completed using reference TRBV5-1 and TRBJ2-1, is KAGVTQTPRYLIKTRGQQVTLSCSPISGHRSVSWYQQTPGQGLQFLFEYFSETQRNKGNFPGRFSGRQFSNSRSEMNVSTLELGDSALYLCASSRSLTSGSPYNEQFFGPGTRLTVL.

V and J are TRBV11-2 and TRBJ2-4; 7 positions agree with TRBD1. This CDR3 has 13 amino acids. The germline V gene encodes CDR1 SGHAT and CDR2 FQNNGV. V gave up 3 bases and J gave up 5 bases; unmatched junction bases: 1. The CDR3 protein is CASSFDRENIQYF. The CDR3 DNA sequence: TGTGCCAGCAGCTTTGACAGGGAAAACATTCAGTACTTC.

The J gene is TRBJ1-1, the V gene TRBV5-5, with D possibly matching TRBD1 (5 bases). V lost 0 bases to trimming and J lost 0 bases, with 6 bases between them. The germline gives CDR1 SGHKS, CDR2 YYEKEE (reference sequence). This CDR3 has 14 amino acids. The CDR3 bases are TGTGCCAGCAGCTTGGTGACAGTGAACACTGAAGCTTTCTTT. Protein sequence: CASSLVTVNTEAFF.

This clone was counted ten times or more. Different DNA sequences within this sample yield the same CDR3. The chain is built from TRBV5-8 and TRBJ2-5; D call uncertain. This CDR3 spans 14 amino acids. Germline V CDR1 and CDR2: SGHTS, YDEGEE. V shed 7 bases and J shed 1 base, with 14 bases lying between them. Here the CDR3 DNA reads TGTGCCAGCTCCCTCCTAGAAGGCCAAGAGACCCAGTACTTC. Translating gives CASSLLEGQETQYF. The full variable domain, with the rest looked up from reference TRBV5-8 and TRBJ2-5, is EAGVTQSPTHLIKTRGQQATLRCSPISGHTSVYWYQQALGLGLQFLLWYDEGEERNRGNFPPRFSGRQFPNYSSELNVNALELEDSALYLCASSLLEGQETQYFGPGTRLLVL.

The chain couples TRBV19 to TRBJ2-1; TRBD2 might be the D (6 bases). Germline CDR1 is LNHDA and CDR2 is SQIVND (reference sequence). This CDR3 contains 13 residues. The CDR3 here is CASGTHSYNEQFF. CDR3 nucleotides: TGTGCTAGTGGGACTCACTCCTACAATGAGCAGTTCTTC.

CDR3 sequence: CAWSVYGGRRAYEQYF. The CDR3 DNA reads as TGTGCCTGGAGTGTCTATGGGGGAAGGAGGGCCTACGAGCAGTACTTC. The chain carries TRBV30 and TRBJ2-7, with D possibly matching TRBD2 (6 bases). V was pared by 0 bases and J by 2 bases, with 17 bases between. Germline V gene data show CDR1 as GTSNPN and CDR2 as SVGIG (reference sequence). The CDR3 length is 16 residues. The whole variable domain, remainder taken from reference TRBV30 and TRBJ2-7, is SQTIHQWPATLVQPVGSPLSLECTVEGTSNPNLYWYRQAAGRGLQLLFYSVGIGQISSEVPQNLSASRPQDRQFILSSKKLLLSDSGFYLCAWSVYGGRRAYEQYFGPGTRLTVT.

The V call is TRBV28, the J call TRBJ1-1; tentative D call: TRBD1 (6 bases). The CDR3 is 15 residues long. The germline V and J ends were trimmed by 1 base and 2 bases, with 11 bases remaining between them. Per the germline V gene, CDR1 is MDHEN and CDR2 is SYDVKM. The CDR3 region has the DNA TGTGCCAGCAGTTTATTTGGGACAATAAACACTGAAGCTTTCTTT. This encodes CASSLFGTINTEAFF.

The chain has TRBV19 and TRBJ2-1; 10 bases map to TRBD2. Trimming removed 7 bases from V and 2 bases from J; junction bases left unmatched: 8. Germline V gives CDR1 LNHDA, CDR2 SQIVND (reference sequence). This CDR3 region has 16 residues. DNA of the CDR3: TGTGCCAGTACTAGCGGGGGAGGAAGGGCCTACAATGAGCAGTTCTTC. This gives the protein CASTSGGGRAYNEQFF. Full variable domain (missing parts from reference TRBV19 and TRBJ2-1): DGGITQSPKYLFRKEGQNVTLSCEQNLNHDAMYWYRQDPGQGLRLIYYSQIVNDFQKGDIAEGYSVSREKKESFPLTVTSAQKNPTAFYLCASTSGGGRAYNEQFFGPGTRLTVL.

The chain uses TRBV4-2 and TRBJ1-2, with D tentatively TRBD1 (6 bases). Trimming removed 4 bases at V and 7 bases at J, with 22 bases between. The CDR3 has 16 residues. Per germline, CDR1 LGHNA and CDR2 YNFKEQ. The CDR3 sequence: CASSPAVGGDYRGYTF. DNA of the CDR3: TGTGCCAGCAGCCCCGCCGTAGGGGGGGACTATCGTGGCTACACCTTC.

This CDR3 is CASSLDQGNYGYTF. For the CDR3, the DNA is TGTGCCAGCAGCTTGGATCAGGGGAACTATGGCTACACCTTC. The V call is TRBV5-4, the J call TRBJ1-2; tentatively, D is TRBD1 (6 bases). V shed 0 bases and J shed 2 bases, with 8 bases lying between them. The CDR3 sequence is 14 residues long. Germline CDR1 is SGHNT and CDR2 is YYREEE (reference sequence). Full variable domain (remainder filled in from reference TRBV5-4 and TRBJ1-2): ETGVTQSPTHLIKTRGQQVTLRCSSQSGHNTVSWYQQALGQGPQFIFQYYREEENGRGNFPPRFSGLQFPNYSSELNVNALELDDSALYLCASSLDQGNYGYTFGSGTRLTVV.

The chain recombines TRBV5-6 with TRBJ1-5, with D uncertain. Trimming stripped 0 bases from V and 3 bases from J, with 4 bases between. Germline assignment: CDR1 SGHDT and CDR2 YYEEEE. The CDR3 spans 13 residues. CDR3 sequence (DNA): TGTGCCAGCAGCTTGGGGCCCAATCAGCCCCAGCATTTT. This encodes CASSLGPNQPQHF.

This clone was observed a single time. This chain connects TRBV5-5 to TRBJ1-1; tentatively, D is TRBD1 (5 bases). Germline V lookup: CDR1 SGHKS, CDR2 YYEKEE (reference sequence). V was trimmed by 4 bases and J by 3 bases, leaving 13 bases between them. This CDR3 spans 14 amino acids. The CDR3 protein is CASSAGERYTEAFF. The CDR3 DNA sequence: TGTGCCAGCAGCGCGGGGGAGAGGTACACTGAAGCTTTCTTT.

This chain joins TRBV6-6 and TRBJ1-1, with unresolved D. This CDR3 is built from 12 residues. Germline V lookup: CDR1 MNHNY, CDR2 SVGAGI (reference sequence). Trimming took 8 bases from V and 4 from J, leaving 11 bases between them. The CDR3 bases are TGTGCCAGCGGGAGGGATGGCACTGAAGCTTTCTTT. It is translated as CASGRDGTEAFF.

This chain links TRBV27 with TRBJ2-6, with D possibly being TRBD2 (7 bases). This CDR3 region has 17 residues. Trimming left V 5 bases short and J 1 base short, with 15 bases between. The germline V gene encodes CDR1 MNHEY and CDR2 SMNVEV (reference sequence). The CDR3 region is CASSLWGGASGANVLTF. Written as DNA, the CDR3 is TGTGCCAGCAGTCTGTGGGGGGGGGCTTCTGGGGCCAACGTCCTGACTTTC. Full variable domain (rest looked up from reference TRBV27 and TRBJ2-6): EAQVTQNPRYLITVTGKKLTVTCSQNMNHEYMSWYRQDPGLGLRQIYYSMNVEVTDKGDVPEGYKVSRKEKRNFPLILESPSPNQTSLYFCASSLWGGASGANVLTFGAGSRLTVL.

The rearrangement joins TRBV5-4 to TRBJ1-1, with 12 bases fitting TRBD1. Germline CDR1 and CDR2: SGHNT and YYREEE (reference sequence). There are 17 residues in the CDR3. V gave up 4 bases and J gave up 5 bases; unmatched junction bases: 12. CDR3 loop: CASSQGTGGAPRTEAFF. CDR3 coding DNA: TGTGCCAGCAGCCAGGGGACAGGGGGCGCCCCGAGAACTGAAGCTTTCTTT. Full variable domain (rest looked up from reference TRBV5-4 and TRBJ1-1): ETGVTQSPTHLIKTRGQQVTLRCSSQSGHNTVSWYQQALGQGPQFIFQYYREEENGRGNFPPRFSGLQFPNYSSELNVNALELDDSALYLCASSQGTGGAPRTEAFFGQGTRLTVV.

This clone was counted only a few times. The chain employs TRBV6-5 and TRBJ1-5; 7 bases align to TRBD1. Germline loops: CDR1 MNHEY, CDR2 SVGAGI. CDR3 length equals 15 residues. The ends lost 4 bases at V and 4 bases at J; junction bases unmatched: 7. The CDR3 nucleotides read TGTGCCAGCAGTTTGAACGACAGGGCGAATCAGCCCCAGCATTTT. This sequence encodes CASSLNDRANQPQHF.

The rearrangement joins TRBV5-1 to TRBJ2-1, with 7 bases fitting TRBD1. Germline V gene lookup returns CDR1 SGHRS and CDR2 YFSETQ. With V trimmed by 0 bases and J by 8 bases, 8 bases remained unmatched. The CDR3 sequence is 15 residues long. The CDR3 protein is CASSLGQGRDDEQFF. As DNA, the CDR3 is TGCGCCAGCAGCTTGGGACAGGGTCGAGACGATGAGCAGTTCTTC.

This sequence joins TRBV19 and TRBJ1-6; maybe TRBD1 (6 bases). This CDR3 comprises 16 residues. The germline V gene encodes CDR1 LNHDA and CDR2 SQIVND (reference sequence). Deletions cut 2 bases from V and 7 bases from J, with 15 bases between. Here the CDR3 reads CASSINPSRGNSPLHF. For the CDR3, the DNA is TGTGCCAGTAGTATAAACCCCAGCAGGGGCAATTCACCCCTCCACTTT.